The next 21 T cell receptor beta chains were all read from a single sample in a study of T cell responses to AZD1222 COVID-19 vaccine. The protocol was immunoSEQ multiplex PCR, while the TCRdb copy is restricted to in-frame clones and leaves out a portion. The sample carries 250,000 to 300,000 clones, 85% to 95% recorded once. The input for sequencing was peripheral blood, taken 28 days after the second AZD1222 dose. These receptors were collected from an adult who received the AZD1222 COVID-19 vaccine.

The chain uses TRBV18 and TRBJ1-5; possible D gene TRBD1, 6 bases. CDR3 length equals 14 residues. Trimming stripped 2 bases from V and 6 bases from J, with 11 bases between. Germline values: CDR1 KGHSH, CDR2 LQKENI. This CDR3 reads CASSPGGTAQPQHF. CDR3 coding DNA: TGTGCCAGCTCACCAGGGGGCACCGCTCAGCCCCAGCATTTT.

The genes are TRBV5-1 and TRBJ2-3; D is possibly TRBD2 (6 bases). Trimming shortened V by 0 bases and J by 5 bases, and 10 bases separated the two germline ends. CDR1 is SGHRS, CDR2 YFSETQ, per germline. This CDR3 has 14 residues. DNA for the CDR3: TGCGCCAGCAGCTTGGCTCTCGGGGGAGATACGCAGTATTTT. The encoded protein is CASSLALGGDTQYF. Together with reference TRBV5-1 and TRBJ2-3, the CDR3 gives the full variable domain: KAGVTQTPRYLIKTRGQQVTLSCSPISGHRSVSWYQQTPGQGLQFLFEYFSETQRNKGNFPGRFSGRQFSNSRSEMNVSTLELGDSALYLCASSLALGGDTQYFGPGTRLTVL.

This chain links TRBV5-1 with TRBJ1-6; TRBD1 matches 8 bases. Trimming at V came to 0 bases and at J to 14 bases, leaving 7 bases not matched to a gene. The CDR3 is 14 amino acids. CDR1 and CDR2 (germline): SGHRS, YFSETQ. CDR3 region: CASSLVQGAKALHF. CDR3 sequence (DNA): TGCGCCAGCAGCTTGGTTCAGGGGGCTAAGGCCCTCCACTTT.

This clone was seen just once. The V call is TRBV4-2, the J call TRBJ2-1; 9 bases agree with TRBD2. The CDR3 consists of 19 residues. V lost 1 base, J lost 3 bases, and 13 bases stayed unmatched. Germline CDR1 reads LGHNA; CDR2 reads YNFKEQ. The CDR3 DNA is TGTGCCAGCAGCCAAGGGCCCCCAATCGGTAGCGGGGGCTACAATGAGCAGTTCTTC. It yields the protein CASSQGPPIGSGGYNEQFF.

V gene TRBV9 combines with J gene TRBJ2-1, with 11 bases that match TRBD2. V shed 4 bases and J 8 bases; nucleotides not matched to a gene: 8. This CDR3 is built from 15 residues. The V gene's germline CDR1 is SGDLS and CDR2 YYNGEE. Here the CDR3 reads CASSLGTSGRDEQFF. As DNA, the CDR3 is TGTGCCAGCAGCCTAGGGACTAGCGGACGGGATGAGCAGTTCTTC.

The chain couples TRBV19 to TRBJ2-1, with D possibly TRBD1 on 5 matching bases. The germline CDR1 and CDR2 sequences are LNHDA and SQIVND (reference sequence). Trimming left V 5 bases short and J 7 bases short, with 12 bases between. This CDR3 comprises 13 residues. The chain's CDR3 is CASSGAIGNEQFF. The CDR3 region has the DNA TGTGCCAGTAGTGGGGCCATTGGAAATGAGCAGTTCTTC.

This chain connects TRBV28 to TRBJ1-1, with D perhaps TRBD1 (5 bases). CDR1 MDHEN and CDR2 SYDVKM come from the germline V gene. The CDR3 covers 11 residues. V lost 10 bases and J lost 6, with 12 bases in between. DNA for the CDR3: TGTGCCACCCAGGGAGTTGCTGAAGCTTTCTTT. It yields the protein CATQGVAEAFF.

The chain recombines TRBV6-5 with TRBJ1-5, with 7 bases matching TRBD1. Germline CDR1 MNHEY, CDR2 SVGAGI. The junction had 8 bases not matched to a gene; V was cut back by 0 bases and J by 12 bases. The CDR3 is 14 residues long. CDR3 sequence (DNA): TGTGCCAGCAGTTACTCCGGGACAGTTGGCCACCAGCATTTT. This encodes CASSYSGTVGHQHF.

The V gene is TRBV7-9, the J gene TRBJ1-4; D possibly corresponds to TRBD1 (6 bases). V was clipped by 2 bases and J by 5 bases, with 12 bases between them. The CDR3 consists of 15 residues. Germline V gene lookup returns CDR1 SEHNR and CDR2 FQNEAQ (reference sequence). CDR3 in DNA: TGTGCCAGCAGCTTAAAGGGACAAGCGAATGAAAAACTGTTTTTT. This codes for CASSLKGQANEKLFF.

CDR3 amino acids: CATMTGLTEAFF. Here the CDR3 DNA reads TGTGCCACCATGACAGGACTCACTGAAGCTTTCTTT. V and J are TRBV6-5 and TRBJ1-1; possibly TRBD1 for D (6 bases). The germline gives CDR1 MNHEY, CDR2 SVGAGI. CDR3 length equals 12 residues. V shed 10 bases and J shed 4 bases, with 13 bases lying between them.

V gene TRBV2 combines with J gene TRBJ2-5; 7 nucleotides line up with TRBD1. Germline V CDR1 and CDR2: SNHLY, FYNNEI. This CDR3 contains 12 residues. V lost 2 bases to trimming and J lost 7 bases; unmatched junction nucleotides: 1. The CDR3 nucleotides read TGTGCCAGCAGTGAACAGGGGGTGACCCAGTACTTC. This translates into CASSEQGVTQYF.

V gene TRBV5-6 combines with J gene TRBJ1-3; a possible D gene is TRBD1 (6 bases). V lost 3 bases to trimming and J lost 2 bases, with 12 bases between them. This CDR3 spans 15 amino acids. The germline CDR1 and CDR2 sequences are SGHDT and YYEEEE. Here the CDR3 DNA reads TGTGCCAGCAGCTGGGAGGGGGGCCCTGGAAACACCATATATTTT. This sequence encodes CASSWEGGPGNTIYF.

The gene calls are TRBV5-1 and TRBJ2-1; D remains ambiguous. V was shortened by 4 bases and J by 8 bases, with 22 bases between the two germline ends. Germline values: CDR1 SGHRS, CDR2 YFSETQ. The CDR3 runs to 16 residues. CDR3 region: CASSTGRAGARDEQFF. CDR3 DNA sequence: TGCGCCAGCAGCACTGGTAGGGCAGGCGCTAGGGATGAGCAGTTCTTC.

The chain is built from TRBV21-1 and TRBJ1-3; the table's D call of TRBD1 was not tested on the DNA. TRBV21-1 constitutes a pseudogene. This CDR3 has 17 amino acids. This chain's CDR3 is CASSKVRGRASGNTIYF. The CDR3 DNA is TGTGCCAGCAGCAAAGTTAGGGGGCGCGCCTCTGGAAACACCATATATTTT.

The chain employs TRBV10-3 and TRBJ1-1, with D perhaps matching TRBD1 (5 bases). V gave up 5 bases and J gave up 5 bases, with 15 bases separating them. The CDR3 length is 14 residues. Germline values: CDR1 ENHRY, CDR2 SYGVKD. The CDR3 coding sequence is TGTGCCATCAGTTCCGCGGGGCGAGGGACTGAAGCTTTCTTT. The encoded protein is CAISSAGRGTEAFF.

The chain has TRBV29-1 and TRBJ1-4; D possibly corresponds to TRBD1 (5 bases). The CDR3 is 12 residues long. CDR1 SQVTM and CDR2 ANQGSEA come from the germline V gene. Trimming removed 1 base from V and 6 bases from J, with 6 bases in between. The DNA for the CDR3 is TGCAGCGTTGAAGGGGGCGATGAAAAACTGTTTTTT. This gives the protein CSVEGGDEKLFF.

V and J are TRBV4-3 and TRBJ2-7; 7 bases are shared with TRBD2. This CDR3 has 15 amino acids. Germline V lookup: CDR1 LGHNA, CDR2 YSLEER. Trimming at V came to 0 bases and at J to 4 bases, leaving 6 bases not matched to a gene. CDR3 loop: CASSQERLAAYEQYF. The CDR3 region has the DNA TGCGCCAGCAGCCAAGAAAGGCTAGCGGCTTACGAGCAGTACTTC.

The V and J genes are TRBV3-1 (or the pseudogene TRBV3-2) and TRBJ1-5; D uncertain. Germline assignment: CDR1 LGHDT and CDR2 YNNKEL (reference sequence). V lost 4 bases and J 4 bases, leaving 14 bases between the germline ends. The CDR3 sequence is 15 residues long. CDR3 loop: CASSPYSGQNQPQHF. In DNA, the CDR3 is TGTGCCAGCAGCCCTTACAGTGGGCAAAATCAGCCCCAGCATTTT.

The rearrangement joins TRBV6-5 to TRBJ2-3; D unclear. Trimming left V 2 bases short and J 0 bases short, with 9 bases between. The CDR3 is 15 residues long. Germline-derived CDR1 and CDR2 are MNHEY and SVGAGI. The CDR3 protein is CASSYRQPSTDTQYF. The CDR3 DNA reads as TGTGCCAGCAGTTACAGGCAGCCTAGCACAGATACGCAGTATTTT.

The rearrangement links TRBV28 to TRBJ2-5; 7 bases are a match to TRBD1. J lost 5 bases, V lost 5 bases, and 11 bases had no gene match. This CDR3 region has 15 residues. Germline V gene lookup returns CDR1 MDHEN and CDR2 SYDVKM. The CDR3 loop is CASSARQGPGETQYF. The CDR3 DNA sequence: TGTGCCAGCAGTGCCCGACAGGGACCGGGGGAGACCCAGTACTTC.

The chain joins TRBV6-5 to TRBJ2-2, with 7 bases fitting TRBD2. The CDR3 runs to 14 residues. Germline CDR1 is MNHEY and CDR2 is SVGAGI. V trimming: 5 bases; J trimming: 5 bases; junction bases outside the gene matches: 5. CDR3 sequence: CASSRDYTTGELFF. DNA of the CDR3: TGTGCCAGCAGTCGGGACTATACGACCGGGGAGCTGTTTTTT.